This entry features one TCR beta chain sequence. This clone occurred once. Its antigen remains unidentified. Base qualities were left out, and no much larger clone turns up one base away. From V the trimming removes 5 bases and from J it removes 5 bases, while the gene matches leave 4 bases of the junction unaccounted for. The CDR3 holds 13 amino acids from the cysteine to the phenylalanine. CDR3 DNA is the only sequence kept; it has 39 bases, read in frame from the first base. CDR1 and CDR2 (LGHDT, YNNKEL) derive from the germline V gene (reference sequence). The meaning of the sample's time point label: about 28 days (+/-7) after the second vaccine dose. AZD1222 recipients with second doses at about 4 weeks or about 12 weeks were pooled, because spike-specific TCR depth and breadth did not differ between schedules. Samples from vaccinated people were obtained from the UK trials COV001 and COV002, which included a single-blind randomized controlled phase 2/3 trial of AZD1222 (ChAdOx1 nCoV-19) in healthy adults. For TCRbeta chain sequencing, PBMC samples were collected from trial participants at day 0 and at day 28 after the second dose.

The CDR3 regions of human TCRbeta chains were subjected to immunosequencing. The study's own analysis went as follows. Repertoire TCRs were checked for matches against a reference library of SARS-CoV-2-specific TCRs that had been generated using the MIRA antigen-specificity platform. Breadth meant the fraction of unique TCRs that were SARS-CoV-2-associated, whereas depth meant the fraction of total T cells that were SARS-CoV-2-associated. Using the MIRA data, each spike-specific TCR was mapped to the spike region that the TCR reacts to and placed in a CD4 or CD8 class. Log10-transformed breadth and depth values were compared by one-way ANOVA with Sidak's multiple comparisons tests. The table comes from immuneACCESS by way of TCRdb, which keeps in-frame sequences with V and J called. Part of the clones is missing from these tables; in studies checked, under half for an unresolved V gene and the rest for unknown reasons. V, J and clone size are taken as reported in that table, and D and trimming were inferred from the DNA itself. The sample table contains around 200,000 clones; only one count was recorded for more than 75% of them. 20% to 30% of the sample is in the top ten clones.

These data come from a study of T cell responses to AZD1222 COVID-19 vaccine (dated by TCRdb to about 2021). In terms of the full investigation: TCR sequencing was performed for about 250 trial participants, of whom some 200 were given two doses of AZD1222 and around 25 were given two doses of MenACWY control vaccine. Trial participants were enrolled by age into 18-55, 56-69 and 70-plus year subgroups, with about 150, 27 and 61 TCR-sequenced participants respectively. The full study reports these points: After two AZD1222 doses, spike-specific TCR breadth and depth were significantly higher than at day 0 and than in MenACWY recipients. Participants were mostly white British, with more females than males. The authors suggested clonal diversity may have been underestimated. Reportedly, close to half of the unique spike-specific TCRs recognized epitopes lying outside the regions that are mutated in the B.1.351 and B.1.1.7 variants. Because no samples from the day 14 peak response were available, repertoires could be characterized only after the peak T cell response. The whole spike protein was spanned by vaccine-associated CD4 TCRs, and dominant responses were seen in regions 160-218 and 743-854. Conclusions about previously exposed vaccinees were limited because only five to seven AZD1222 recipients were SARS-CoV-2 seropositive at baseline. The 56-69-year group was small, and its depth increase did not reach significance, likely because of low power.

This TCR was recovered from an adult who received the AZD1222 COVID-19 vaccine. Sequences were derived from peripheral blood, sampled 28 days after the second AZD1222 dose. This chain joins TRBV3-1 (or the pseudogene TRBV3-2) to TRBJ2-3, and 7 junction bases match TRBD2. CDR3 reads: CASSSAGKDTQYF. The DNA reads TGTGCCAGCAGCTCAGCGGGGAAAGATACGCAGTATTTT.